A single sample is the source of the 12 T cell receptor beta chains below, sequenced in a study of blood T cell repertoires in COVID-19. Profiled with immunoSEQ multiplex PCR; TCRdb holds only in-frame clones, not every one. The sample lists 300,000 to 350,000 clones, around 86% seen once, with around 4.2% in the top ten. Input material: PBMCs or T cells enriched from blood (not recorded which). Receptor source: a woman between 40 and 50 years old with acute COVID-19.

This chain uses TRBV28 with TRBJ2-5; 8 bases agree with TRBD2. Looked up from germline, CDR1 is MDHEN and CDR2 is SYDVKM. The V gene end was trimmed by 5 bases and the J gene end by 3 bases; junction bases not matched to a gene: 8. This CDR3 spans 15 amino acids. The CDR3, as DNA: TGTGCCAGCAGTCCCGTTAGCGGGATGGAAGAGACCCAGTACTTC. Amino acids: CASSPVSGMEETQYF.

The CDR3 DNA reads as TGTGCCAGTAGTGGGACAGGGGGCCCTATCAATCAGCCCCAGCATTTT. Translated: CASSGTGGPINQPQHF. This rearrangement joins TRBV19 to TRBJ1-5; 12 bases map to TRBD1. V lost 5 bases, J lost 3 bases, and 5 bases stayed unmatched. The CDR3 runs to 16 residues. The V gene's germline CDR1 is LNHDA and CDR2 SQIVND (reference sequence).

The rearrangement uses TRBV6-2 or TRBV6-3 and TRBJ2-1; 8 bases line up with TRBD1. The V and J ends lost 2 bases and 7 bases, in that order; junction bases with no gene match: 7. Germline loops: CDR1 MNHEY, CDR2 SVGEGT. The CDR3 has 15 amino acids. CDR3 amino acids: CASSYIQGAGNEQFF. As DNA, the CDR3 is TGTGCCAGCAGTTACATCCAGGGGGCGGGAAATGAGCAGTTCTTC.

The gene calls are TRBV6-2 or TRBV6-3 and TRBJ2-7; tentatively, D is TRBD1 (6 bases). The CDR3 is 14 residues long. The germline CDR1 and CDR2 sequences are MNHEY and SVGEGT. Trimming took 0 bases from V and 2 from J, leaving 8 bases between them. The CDR3 sequence is CASSYSAGAYEQYF. The CDR3 DNA reads as TGTGCCAGCAGTTACTCAGCAGGGGCCTACGAGCAGTACTTC.

The chain combines TRBV7-9 with TRBJ2-1, with 8 nucleotides matching TRBD2. The CDR3 covers 15 residues. V trimming: 2 bases; J trimming: 5 bases; junction bases outside the gene matches: 5. CDR1 is SEHNR and CDR2 is FQNEAQ in the germline V gene (reference sequence). DNA of the CDR3: TGTGCCAGCAGCTTAACTAGCGGACTCAACAATGAGCAGTTCTTC. Its translation: CASSLTSGLNNEQFF.

This chain links TRBV6-1 with TRBJ2-7, with a possible D match to TRBD1 (6 bases). The V and J ends lost 3 bases and 3 bases respectively, with 12 bases between them. There are 14 residues in the CDR3. Germline V lookup: CDR1 MNHNS, CDR2 SASEGT. The chain's CDR3 is CASSEAGDIYEQYF. The CDR3 region has the DNA TGTGCCAGCAGTGAGGCAGGGGATATCTACGAGCAGTACTTC.

The chain carries TRBV19 and TRBJ1-2; D may be TRBD1 (6 bases). This CDR3 region has 11 residues. Germline values: CDR1 LNHDA, CDR2 SQIVND (reference sequence). The ends were cut back, 8 bases at V and 6 bases at J, with 10 bases in the middle. CDR3 sequence: CASRSGDGYTF. The CDR3 DNA sequence: TGTGCCAGTCGGTCAGGGGATGGCTACACCTTC.

This rearrangement joins TRBV15 to TRBJ2-2, with TRBD1 matching over 9 bases. The CDR3 spans 16 residues. Trimming took 3 bases from V and 4 from J; bases not matched to a gene: 6. Germline values: CDR1 LNHNV, CDR2 YYDKDF (reference sequence). The CDR3 spells CATSSRGTGITGELFF. CDR3 coding DNA: TGTGCCACCAGCAGTAGGGGGACAGGGATCACCGGGGAGCTGTTTTTT.

The V and J genes are TRBV14 and TRBJ1-2; the D gene is possibly TRBD1 (6 bases). The germline gives CDR1 SGHDN, CDR2 FVKESK. Trimming removed 4 bases from V and 4 bases from J, with 16 bases in between. The CDR3 spans 15 residues. CDR3 sequence (DNA): TGTGCCAGCAGCCCAATGCCAACAGGGAGCTATGGCTACACCTTC. This codes for CASSPMPTGSYGYTF.

The V call is TRBV9, the J call TRBJ2-3; TRBD2 aligns across 7 bases. This CDR3 is built from 16 residues. Trimming at V came to 4 bases and at J to 3 bases, leaving 11 bases not matched to a gene. From germline, CDR1 is SGDLS and CDR2 YYNGEE. The CDR3 coding sequence is TGTGCCAGCAGCCCCCGAGCGGGAAGAGGTACAGATACGCAGTATTTT. Amino acids: CASSPRAGRGTDTQYF.

This chain uses TRBV7-8 with TRBJ2-5; D unclear. Trimming removed 1 base from V and 5 bases from J, with 11 bases in between. The CDR3 has 14 residues. Germline V lookup: CDR1 SGHVS, CDR2 FQNEAQ. The CDR3 sequence is CASSLGTNLETQYF. The CDR3 DNA reads as TGTGCCAGCAGCTTAGGTACTAATTTGGAGACCCAGTACTTC.

This clone has just a few counts. The V call is TRBV29-1, the J call TRBJ1-5; no clear D. The V end was cut by 4 bases, the J end by 7 bases, with 20 bases between. CDR3 length: 15 amino acids. Germline V gives CDR1 SQVTM, CDR2 ANQGSEA. CDR3 coding DNA: TGCAGCGTTGGGTCCGGAGGAGGTGGATCCCAGCCCCAGCATTTT. Residues: CSVGSGGGGSQPQHF. The full variable domain, with the rest looked up from reference TRBV29-1 and TRBJ1-5, is SAVISQKPSRDICQRGTSLTIQCQVDSQVTMMFWYRQQPGQSLTLIATANQGSEATYESGFVIDKFPISRPNLTFSTLTVSNMSPEDSSIYLCSVGSGGGGSQPQHFGDGTRLSIL.